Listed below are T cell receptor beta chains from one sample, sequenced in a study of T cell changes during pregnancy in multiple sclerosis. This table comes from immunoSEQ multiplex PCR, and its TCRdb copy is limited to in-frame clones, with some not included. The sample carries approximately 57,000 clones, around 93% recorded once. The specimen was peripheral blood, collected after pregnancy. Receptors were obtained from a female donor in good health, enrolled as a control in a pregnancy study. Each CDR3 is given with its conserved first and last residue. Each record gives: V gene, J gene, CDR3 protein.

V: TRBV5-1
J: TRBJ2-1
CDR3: CASSLIRNSDTYNEQFF

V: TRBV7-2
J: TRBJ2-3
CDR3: CASSLFSSGTASTDTQYF

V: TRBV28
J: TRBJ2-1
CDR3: CASSLLQGTSNNEQFF

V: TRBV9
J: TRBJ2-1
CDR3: CASSDPTGSEQFF

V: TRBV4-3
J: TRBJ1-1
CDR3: CASSLGGGTEAFF

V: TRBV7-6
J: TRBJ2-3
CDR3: CASSLETRESTDTQYF

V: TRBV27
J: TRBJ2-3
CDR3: CASARHGRGSPDTQYF

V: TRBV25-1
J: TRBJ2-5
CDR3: CASSEPGRAGETQYF

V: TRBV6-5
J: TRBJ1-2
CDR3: CASSPFGQGNYGYTF

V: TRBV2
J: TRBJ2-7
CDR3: CASCRTGTGGYEQYF

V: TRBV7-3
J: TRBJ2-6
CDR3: CASSLPGSGANVLTF

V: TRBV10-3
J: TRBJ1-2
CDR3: CAISAGQANYGYTF

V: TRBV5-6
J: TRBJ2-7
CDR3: CASSLNSDTYEQYF

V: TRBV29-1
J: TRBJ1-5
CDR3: CSVETAGVGQPQHF

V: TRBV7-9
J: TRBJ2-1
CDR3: CASSLSGGIGEQFF

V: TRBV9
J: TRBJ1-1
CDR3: CASSVGGGTTEAFF

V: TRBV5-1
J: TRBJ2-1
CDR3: CASSSGQGARYNEQFF

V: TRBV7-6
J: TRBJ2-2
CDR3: CASSLGTSTGELFF

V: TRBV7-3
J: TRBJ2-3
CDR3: CASSPSGSDTQYF

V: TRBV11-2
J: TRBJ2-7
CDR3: CASSLTFDRGEQYF

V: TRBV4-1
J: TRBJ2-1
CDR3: CASSQDNLAGAVEQFF

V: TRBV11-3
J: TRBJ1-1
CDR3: CASSPRGGTLNTEAFF

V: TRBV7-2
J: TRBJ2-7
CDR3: CASSFNPGTEEYF

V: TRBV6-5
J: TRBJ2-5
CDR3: CASRRGRETQYF

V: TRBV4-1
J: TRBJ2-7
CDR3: CASSLHTLAGSYEQYF

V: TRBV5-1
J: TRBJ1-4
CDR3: CASSSGQFPSTNEKLFF

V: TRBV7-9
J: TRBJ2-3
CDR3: CASSTPSGRADTDTQYF

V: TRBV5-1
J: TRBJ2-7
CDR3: CASSTRGSGSPYEQYF